These 11 T cell receptor beta chains originate from one sample sequenced in a study of cytomegalovirus exposure and HLA in healthy donors. Amplification used 60 Vbeta primers and 13 Jbeta primers. Only in-frame clones appear in the TCRdb table, and some are missing; sequencing was by immunoSEQ multiplex PCR. The sample holds 150,000 to 200,000 clones; approximately 85% are singletons and the top ten take about 9.3%. Source material: PBMCs. The receptors come from a man in his late teens or twenties in good health and CMV-seropositive.

The rearrangement joins TRBV5-6 to TRBJ2-7; perhaps TRBD2 as D (6 bases). CDR1 is SGHDT and CDR2 is YYEEEE in the germline V gene. CDR3 size: 18 residues. V lost 5 bases and J 0 bases, leaving 24 bases between the germline ends. CDR3 nucleotide sequence: TGTGCCAGCAGATATTGGATTCCGGGGGTTCGACTCTCCTACGAGCAGTACTTC. It codes for CASRYWIPGVRLSYEQYF.

The chain combines TRBV9 with TRBJ1-2; the match to TRBD1 covers 9 bases. Trimming removed 4 bases from V and 8 bases from J; junction bases left unmatched: 12. Per the germline V gene, CDR1 is SGDLS and CDR2 is YYNGEE. The CDR3 consists of 15 residues. DNA for the CDR3: TGTGCCAGCAGCCTCTACCAGGGACAGGGAGGCGGCTACACCTTC. Protein sequence: CASSLYQGQGGGYTF.

The sample holds a few counts of this clone. The chain combines TRBV6-1 with TRBJ2-2; 9 positions agree with TRBD2. Germline CDR1 is MNHNS and CDR2 is SASEGT. V lost 3 bases to trimming and J lost 6 bases; unmatched junction nucleotides: 2. This CDR3 is built from 14 residues. CDR3 amino acids: CASSDGGGAGELFF. The CDR3 DNA sequence: TGTGCCAGCAGTGATGGCGGGGGGGCCGGGGAGCTGTTTTTT.

In nucleotides, the CDR3 is TGTGCCACTACGCTAGCGGGGGTATACAATGAGCAGTTCTTC. Translating it yields CATTLAGVYNEQFF. The chain has TRBV7-9 and TRBJ2-1, with 10 positions matching TRBD2. Germline values: CDR1 SEHNR, CDR2 FQNEAQ (reference sequence). Germline trimming cut 10 bases from V and 4 bases from J; bases unmatched to any gene: 7. The CDR3 sequence is 14 residues long.

In its sample, this clone was seen a few times. The same CDR3 arises from other DNA sequences in this sample as well. The CDR3 sequence: CASSLGQGYEQYF. DNA of the CDR3: TGCGCCAGCAGCCTTGGACAGGGCTACGAGCAGTACTTC. V gene TRBV4-1 combines with J gene TRBJ2-7, with TRBD1 identical over 8 bases. CDR1 and CDR2 (germline): MGHRA, YSYEKL. Unmatched junction bases numbered 2, after V lost 4 bases and J lost 3 bases. The CDR3 is 13 amino acids.

The rearrangement joins TRBV4-1 to TRBJ2-3; the D gene is possibly TRBD1 (5 bases). Trimming pared 1 base from V and 0 bases from J, leaving 14 bases between. Germline V gene lookup returns CDR1 MGHRA and CDR2 YSYEKL. This CDR3 has 17 amino acids. The CDR3 DNA reads TGCGCCAGCAGCCAAGTGGACATGGGCTTTAGCACAGATACGCAGTATTTT. Its translation is CASSQVDMGFSTDTQYF.

This clone was recorded only once. This sequence joins TRBV4-3 and TRBJ2-3, with D perhaps TRBD1 (6 bases). The CDR3 length is 15 residues. Trimming took off 5 bases at V and 6 bases at J, with 18 bases between the two ends. Germline lookup yields CDR1 LGHNA and CDR2 YSLEER. CDR3 residues: CASSRGAVRGDTQYF. CDR3 sequence (DNA): TGCGCCAGCAGCAGGGGAGCAGTAAGGGGGGATACGCAGTATTTT.

The chain has TRBV5-6 and TRBJ2-7, with TRBD1 identical over 7 bases. CDR1 is SGHDT and CDR2 is YYEEEE in the germline V gene. V shed 4 bases and J 3 bases; nucleotides not matched to a gene: 7. This CDR3 has 14 residues. The CDR3: CASSPRQGNYEQYF. In DNA, the CDR3 is TGTGCCAGCAGCCCAAGACAGGGAAACTACGAGCAGTACTTC.

The rearrangement links TRBV6-1 to TRBJ1-6; no clear D. Germline CDR1 and CDR2: MNHNS and SASEGT. This CDR3 has 15 residues. The V and J ends lost 5 bases and 0 bases respectively, with 8 bases between them. CDR3 loop: CASSIQSSYNSPLHF. As DNA, the CDR3 is TGTGCCAGCAGTATACAAAGCTCCTATAATTCACCCCTCCACTTT.

V is TRBV28 and J is TRBJ1-4, with 10 bases lining up with TRBD1. With V trimmed by 4 bases and J by 8 bases, 4 bases remained unmatched. This CDR3 spans 14 amino acids. Germline V gene lookup returns CDR1 MDHEN and CDR2 SYDVKM. The CDR3: CASSWTGGREKLFF. Here the CDR3 DNA reads TGTGCCAGCAGTTGGACAGGGGGACGGGAAAAACTGTTTTTT.

V and J are TRBV30 and TRBJ2-7, with D unclear. Germline loops: CDR1 GTSNPN, CDR2 SVGIG (reference sequence). The CDR3 consists of 12 residues. V was trimmed by 2 bases and J by 3 bases, leaving 8 bases between them. Written as DNA, the CDR3 is TGTGCCTGGAGTTTAAATTTCTACGAGCAGTACTTC. Translating it yields CAWSLNFYEQYF.